These 21 T cell receptor beta chains share one sample of origin, sequenced in a study of beta chain features in type 1 diabetes listed by TCRdb under 2018. The paper as a whole reports these results and caveats: A moderate but significant shortening of TCRB CDR3 length was observed in type 1 diabetes patients in all four CD4+ subsets.

The library was built by means of the immunoSEQ multiplex PCR assay. The entire isolated RNA was reverse transcribed using the High Capacity cDNA Reverse Transcription Kit, and thus expressed TCRB transcripts were sequenced. Imported from immuneACCESS, the table was reduced by TCRdb to in-frame sequences with V and J called. These copies leave out some clones; in studies compared against another copy, an unresolved V gene accounts for under half, and the cause of the remainder is not known. The sample yields roughly 340,000 clones; around 12% were counted once. 0.01% of the sample is taken by the ten largest. These receptors' antigens are unknown. Material for sequencing was naive CD4+ T cells from blood. The label giving this sample's cell subset or site can be read as: true naive CD4+ T cells. Receptors were obtained from a woman in her late teens or twenties with type 1 diabetes.

This clone was seen only a few times. The chain combines TRBV15 with TRBJ2-7; tentatively, D is TRBD2 (7 bases). Trimming took 0 bases from V and 4 from J, leaving 13 bases between them. The CDR3 sequence is 15 residues long. Germline V gene lookup returns CDR1 LNHNV and CDR2 YYDKDF (reference sequence). The CDR3 nucleotides are TGTGCCACCAGCAGAGAAGGGGGGGCGGGTTACGAGCAGTACTTC. It is translated as CATSREGGAGYEQYF.

This clone was seen only a few times. Other nucleotide sequences in the sample specify the same CDR3. The chain uses TRBV14 and TRBJ1-4; D is unclear. Germline values: CDR1 SGHDN, CDR2 FVKESK. The CDR3 has 14 amino acids. V lost 4 bases to trimming and J lost 8 bases, with 14 bases between them. This CDR3 is CASSPRTGREKLFF. The CDR3 nucleotides read TGTGCCAGCAGCCCGAGGACCGGGAGGGAAAAACTGTTTTTT.

This clone turned up a few times. The chain employs TRBV7-8 and TRBJ2-1; D is perhaps TRBD2 (6 bases). The CDR3 length is 17 residues. Germline V gene sequence: CDR1 SGHVS, CDR2 FQNEAQ. The V end was cut by 5 bases, the J end by 9 bases, with 26 bases between. DNA for the CDR3: TGTGCCAGCAGCGCGCTCCTCGGGAGTGGGACCAGAATTGAGCAGTTCTTC. Its protein is CASSALLGSGTRIEQFF.

This sequence joins TRBV27 and TRBJ1-1, with D uncertain. Trimming left V 7 bases short and J 0 bases short, with 12 bases between. The CDR3 runs 14 residues. CDR1 and CDR2 (germline): MNHEY, SMNVEV (reference sequence). The chain's CDR3 is CASTTGTMNTEAFF. The CDR3 DNA reads TGTGCCAGCACCACGGGAACCATGAACACTGAAGCTTTCTTT.

This clone was counted a few times. The chain recombines TRBV29-1 with TRBJ2-3; TRBD1 aligns across 9 bases. The CDR3 extends over 14 amino acids. CDR1 and CDR2 from the germline V gene are SQVTM and ANQGSEA. The V and J ends lost 4 bases and 2 bases, in that order; junction bases with no gene match: 4. CDR3 nucleotides: TGCAGCGTTGGAGGGACAGGGAACACAGATACGCAGTATTTT. Its translation: CSVGGTGNTDTQYF.

This clone was observed a handful of times. The CDR3 protein is CASSESGAGNTIYF. CDR3 bases: TGTGCCAGCAGTGAATCAGGGGCTGGAAACACCATATATTTT. The chain uses TRBV2 and TRBJ1-3; the D gene is possibly TRBD1 (6 bases). Trimming left V 2 bases short and J 2 bases short, with 7 bases between. The CDR3 contains 14 residues. Germline CDR1 and CDR2: SNHLY and FYNNEI.

This clone has just a few counts. The DNA for the CDR3 is TGTGCCAGCAGTTACGGAAGGCTAGCGGGGGGGGATACGCAGTATTTT. Its protein is CASSYGRLAGGDTQYF. The chain employs TRBV6-5 and TRBJ2-3, with TRBD2 identical over 12 bases. V lost 2 bases, J lost 6 bases, and 6 bases stayed unmatched. Germline V gene data show CDR1 as MNHEY and CDR2 as SVGAGI. The CDR3 is 16 residues long.

This clone was detected only a few times. The chain combines TRBV7-2 with TRBJ2-7; TRBD2 matches at 10 bases. The V gene end was trimmed by 7 bases and the J gene end by 7 bases; junction bases not matched to a gene: 13. The length of the CDR3 is 15 residues. Germline CDR1 and CDR2: SGHTA and FQGNSA. The CDR3 bases are TGTGCCAGCAACCCTGCCAGCGGGGGGGCTTGGGAGCAGTACTTC. Residues: CASNPASGGAWEQYF.

This chain joins TRBV9 and TRBJ1-1; 7 bases are shared with TRBD1. The CDR3 contains 14 residues. After removal of 5 bases from V and 0 bases from J, the junction contained 4 bases not matched to a gene. The germline V gene has CDR1 SGDLS and CDR2 YYNGEE. CDR3 protein: CASSPGQMNTEAFF. DNA of the CDR3: TGTGCCAGCAGTCCGGGACAGATGAACACTGAAGCTTTCTTT.

The sample holds a few counts of this clone. The chain couples TRBV18 to TRBJ2-7; TRBD1 agrees at 7 bases. The CDR3 is made up of 17 amino acids. The germline V gene encodes CDR1 KGHSH and CDR2 LQKENI. Trimming at V came to 3 bases and at J to 4 bases, leaving 15 bases not matched to a gene. Here the CDR3 reads CASSPQASGTVLYEQYF. DNA for the CDR3: TGTGCCAGCTCACCCCAAGCTTCCGGGACAGTCCTTTACGAGCAGTACTTC.

The chain has TRBV28 and TRBJ2-3; TRBD2 matches 7 bases. This CDR3 has 17 amino acids. In germline, CDR1 is MDHEN, CDR2 SYDVKM. The ends lost 5 bases at V and 0 bases at J; junction bases unmatched: 11. CDR3 coding DNA: TGTGCCAGCAGTAATCCACTGGGAGCGGGAAGCACAGATACGCAGTATTTT. Translation: CASSNPLGAGSTDTQYF.

The CDR3: CASSLEERSTDTQYF. The CDR3 nucleotides are TGTGCCAGCAGCTTAGAAGAGCGCTCCACAGATACGCAGTATTTT. The V call is TRBV7-2, the J call TRBJ2-3; D gene uncertain. The V end was cut by 1 base, the J end by 2 bases, with 10 bases between. CDR1 SGHTA and CDR2 FQGNSA come from the germline V gene. This CDR3 has 15 residues.

The V and J genes are TRBV15 and TRBJ1-2; D is undetermined. The length of the CDR3 is 13 residues. Trimming removed 6 bases from V and 5 bases from J, with 13 bases in between. Germline CDR1 reads LNHNV; CDR2 reads YYDKDF (reference sequence). The CDR3 sequence: CATSVQRAYGYTF. The CDR3, as DNA: TGTGCCACCAGTGTCCAGAGGGCGTATGGCTACACCTTC.

This sequence joins TRBV25-1 and TRBJ1-3, with TRBD1 as a possible D gene (5 bases). In germline, CDR1 is MGHDK, CDR2 SYGVNS. The CDR3 consists of 16 residues. V was trimmed by 1 base and J by 2 bases, leaving 12 bases between them. CDR3 DNA sequence: TGTGCCAGCAGTGAATGGGGCATAGGTCCTGGAAACACCATATATTTT. This sequence encodes CASSEWGIGPGNTIYF. Full variable domain (outside the CDR3, taken from reference TRBV25-1 and TRBJ1-3): EADIYQTPRYLVIGTGKKITLECSQTMGHDKMYWYQQDPGMELHLIHYSYGVNSTEKGDLSSESTVSRIRTEHFPLTLESARPSHTSQYLCASSEWGIGPGNTIYFGEGSWLTVV.

This clone was found a few times. The rearrangement links TRBV4-3 to TRBJ1-5; unclear D gene. V was clipped by 3 bases and J by 0 bases, with 9 bases between them. Germline V CDR1 and CDR2: LGHNA, YSLEER. The CDR3 runs 15 residues. As DNA, the CDR3 is TGCGCCAGCAGCCACGAAGTCTATAGCAATCAGCCCCAGCATTTT. This gives the protein CASSHEVYSNQPQHF.

This clone was found a few times. The rearrangement links TRBV28 to TRBJ2-4; D uncertain. Germline loops: CDR1 MDHEN, CDR2 SYDVKM. V was cut by 6 bases and J by 1 base, with 13 bases left in between. This CDR3 contains 15 residues. CDR3 nucleotides: TGTGCCAGCAGCGCCTGGATTAGCGCCAAAAACATTCAGTACTTC. Translating it yields CASSAWISAKNIQYF.

This chain joins TRBV7-8 and TRBJ2-7; D gene unclear. The CDR3 runs to 17 residues. The germline V gene encodes CDR1 SGHVS and CDR2 FQNEAQ. Trimming pared 1 base from V and 0 bases from J, leaving 16 bases between. CDR3 nucleotides: TGTGCCAGCAGCTTAGGGTCGGTTTTGCGCCACTCCTACGAGCAGTACTTC. It specifies CASSLGSVLRHSYEQYF.

This CDR3 is CASSTQGGDTQYF. DNA of the CDR3: TGTGCCAGCAGCACACAGGGGGGGGATACGCAGTATTTT. The chain uses TRBV7-9 and TRBJ2-3; D might be TRBD1 (8 bases). CDR1 is SEHNR, CDR2 FQNEAQ, per germline (reference sequence). Trimming removed 5 bases from V and 6 bases from J, with 12 bases in between. CDR3 length: 13 amino acids.

The table lists this clone with a few counts. The V gene is TRBV9, the J gene TRBJ1-4; no firm D call. CDR3 length equals 16 residues. Germline V gene data show CDR1 as SGDLS and CDR2 as YYNGEE. Deletions cut 5 bases from V and 0 bases from J, with 14 bases between. This CDR3 reads CASRLLRRATNEKLFF. The DNA for the CDR3 is TGTGCCAGCAGGTTGCTCCGGCGGGCAACTAATGAAAAACTGTTTTTT.

The chain employs TRBV25-1 and TRBJ2-7, with D possibly TRBD2 on 6 matching bases. The germline V gene encodes CDR1 MGHDK and CDR2 SYGVNS. Deletions cut 7 bases from V and 6 bases from J, with 16 bases between. The CDR3 extends over 13 amino acids. The CDR3 coding sequence is TGTGCCAGCACGGAGGCCCACGGGGGCGAGCAGTACTTC. This gives the protein CASTEAHGGEQYF.

The chain joins TRBV28 to TRBJ2-7, with 9 bases aligning to TRBD1. V lost 1 base to trimming and J lost 0 bases; unmatched junction nucleotides: 1. CDR3 size: 15 residues. Germline V gene lookup returns CDR1 MDHEN and CDR2 SYDVKM. The CDR3 is CASSLSTGGSYEQYF. As DNA, the CDR3 is TGTGCCAGCAGTTTATCGACAGGGGGCTCCTACGAGCAGTACTTC.